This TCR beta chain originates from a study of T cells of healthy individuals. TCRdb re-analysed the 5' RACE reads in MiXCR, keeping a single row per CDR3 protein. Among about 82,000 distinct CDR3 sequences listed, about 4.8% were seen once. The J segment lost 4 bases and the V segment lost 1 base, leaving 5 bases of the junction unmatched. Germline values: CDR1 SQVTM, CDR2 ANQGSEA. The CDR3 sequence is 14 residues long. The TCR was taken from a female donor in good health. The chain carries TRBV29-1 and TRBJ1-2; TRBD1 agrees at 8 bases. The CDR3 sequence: CSVEAAGTGYGYTF. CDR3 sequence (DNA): TGCAGCGTTGAAGCAGCAGGGACAGGCTATGGCTACACCTTC.